The 8 T cell receptor beta chains below all came from one sample that was sequenced in a study. TCRdb processed the 5' RACE reads anew with MiXCR; each CDR3 protein has one entry. This table holds about 50,000 distinct CDR3 sequences, roughly 28% found once. The sequenced material came from naive CD4+ T cells sorted from blood. This sample's subset: naive CD4+ T cells, CD4+CD45RA+CD25-. Receptors were obtained from a female donor with breast cancer.

This clonotype was seen at least ten times. The gene calls are TRBV5-4 and TRBJ2-1, with D possibly matching TRBD1 (6 bases). CDR3 length: 14 amino acids. Germline CDR1 is SGHNT and CDR2 is YYREEE (reference sequence). V shed 4 bases and J shed 4 bases, with 12 bases lying between them. The CDR3 bases are TGTGCCAGCAGCACCGGGACACTTTACAATGAGCAGTTCTTC. Protein: CASSTGTLYNEQFF.

In its sample, this clonotype was seen a few times. The J gene is TRBJ1-5, the V gene TRBV28; D unresolved. The CDR3 covers 13 residues. The V gene's germline CDR1 is MDHEN and CDR2 SYDVKM. V was pared by 7 bases and J by 0 bases, with 7 bases between. This chain's CDR3 is CASTTYSNQPQHF. Here the CDR3 DNA reads TGTGCCAGCACTACCTATAGCAATCAGCCCCAGCATTTT.

The chain links TRBV4-2 to TRBJ2-7; 7 positions match TRBD1. CDR3 length equals 15 residues. Germline V gene sequence: CDR1 LGHNA, CDR2 YNFKEQ. V shed 3 bases and J 5 bases; nucleotides not matched to a gene: 10. DNA for the CDR3: TGTGCCAGCAGCCAGGTGGACAGGCGAGGGGACGAGCAGTACTTC. As protein: CASSQVDRRGDEQYF.

V gene TRBV28 combines with J gene TRBJ2-7; 7 nucleotides line up with TRBD2. Germline assignment: CDR1 MDHEN and CDR2 SYDVKM. Trimming took 7 bases from V and 8 from J; bases not matched to a gene: 11. The CDR3 loop spans 13 amino acids. The CDR3 DNA sequence: TGTGCCAGCACCGCACGACTAGCATCGAAGCAGTACTTC. Its translation: CASTARLASKQYF. The full variable domain, its missing parts supplied by reference TRBV28 and TRBJ2-7, is DVKVTQSSRYLVKRTGEKVFLECVQDMDHENMFWYRQDPGLGLRLIYFSYDVKMKEKGDIPEGYSVSREKKERFSLILESASTNQTSMYLCASTARLASKQYFGPGTRLTVT.

This clonotype was observed a handful of times. The chain recombines TRBV7-2 with TRBJ1-4, with 10 bases that match TRBD1. The germline V gene has CDR1 SGHTA and CDR2 FQGNSA. V dropped 5 bases and J dropped 6; count of bases not matched to a gene: 6. The CDR3 is 15 residues long. CDR3 nucleotide sequence: TGTGCCAGCAGCCTCGCCGGGACAGGGGATGAAAAACTGTTTTTT. Translated, it gives CASSLAGTGDEKLFF.

The chain couples TRBV5-1 to TRBJ2-3; 11 nucleotides agree with TRBD1. This CDR3 region has 14 residues. Germline V gene sequence: CDR1 SGHRS, CDR2 YFSETQ. The J segment lost 3 bases and the V segment lost 8 bases, leaving 5 bases of the junction unmatched. The CDR3 sequence is CASGQGAKTDTQYF. In DNA, the CDR3 is TGCGCCAGTGGACAGGGGGCGAAGACAGATACGCAGTATTTT.

As concerns this clonotype: Relative to the germline gene, one junction end is altered; a read error may explain this. This sequence joins TRBV6-5 and TRBJ1-1, with 7 bases aligning to TRBD1. This CDR3 region has 16 residues. CDR1 is MNHEY and CDR2 is SVGAGI in the germline V gene. CDR3 in amino acids: CASSYWGGRGDTEASF. CDR3 nucleotide sequence: TGTGCCAGCAGTTATTGGGGGGGCAGGGGGGACACTGAAGCTTCCTTT.

The CDR3 nucleotides are TGTGCCAGCAGTCGAGGTGGGCGGACTGAAGCTTTCTTT. As protein: CASSRGGRTEAFF. V usage is TRBV3-1 and J usage is TRBJ1-1, with D hard to call. Deletions cut 6 bases from V and 5 bases from J, with 13 bases between. This CDR3 has 13 residues. Germline loops: CDR1 LGHDT, CDR2 YNNKEL (reference sequence).